Below are 25 T cell receptor beta chains sequenced from a single sample in a study of tumor-infiltrating lymphocytes in primary liver carcinoma. A constant-region primer primed TCR beta cDNA synthesis from 400 to 550 ng of total RNA. Libraries of TCR beta came from three nested multiplex PCR rounds with slightly modified ARM-PCR. TRBV1-TRBV30 forward primers and a C-beta reverse primer were used in the first two PCR rounds, which each ran for ten to eleven cycles. TCRdb re-analysed the multiplex PCR reads in MiXCR, keeping a single row per CDR3 protein. The repertoire holds about 330,000 distinct CDR3 sequences, about 61% seen once, with roughly 6% in the top ten. RNA was extracted from whole blood without cell sorting, alongside germline DNA. The specimen was peripheral blood. The origin of the receptors is a man aged 40-49 years with primary liver carcinoma and hepatitis B virus infection.

In regard to this clonotype: A junction end diverges from the germline sequence, so it may reflect a read error. V is TRBV12-3 or TRBV12-4 and J is TRBJ2-1; 8 positions agree with TRBD2. This CDR3 is built from 14 residues. The CDR3 DNA sequence: TGCCCCAGCTTGGGGCGGGGGGACTACAATGAGCAGTTCTTC. Amino acids: CPSLGRGDYNEQFF.

In regard to this clonotype: One end of the junction is discordant with germline, which a read error may explain. V and J are TRBV29-1 and TRBJ2-1, with 12 nucleotides matching TRBD2. Germline CDR1 reads SQVTM; CDR2 reads ANQGSEA. The CDR3 loop spans 15 amino acids. Here the CDR3 DNA reads TGCAGCCTTGACACGACTAGCGGGGGCTACAATGAGCAGTTCTTC. It is translated as CSLDTTSGGYNEQFF.

This rearrangement joins TRBV10-3 to TRBJ1-1; D unresolved. Germline CDR1 ENHRY, CDR2 SYGVKD. Trimming pared 7 bases from V and 6 bases from J, leaving 9 bases between. The CDR3 length is 11 residues. The CDR3 region is CAIKEGPEAFF. The CDR3 coding sequence is TGTGCCATCAAGGAAGGACCTGAAGCTTTCTTT.

For this clonotype: A much bigger clone sits one base away, suggesting this may be a read error. The chain carries TRBV4-1 and TRBJ1-4; no firm D call. The CDR3 length is 17 residues. Germline values: CDR1 MGHRA, CDR2 YSYEKL. In DNA, the CDR3 is TGCGCCAGCAGCCAAGATAATGAGGCAGCTAGAAATGAAAAACCGTTTTTT. It is translated as CASSQDNEAARNEKPFF.

This clonotype was recorded many times. The J gene is TRBJ2-2, the V gene TRBV29-1; no definite D call. CDR1 and CDR2 from the germline V gene are SQVTM and ANQGSEA. This CDR3 spans 12 amino acids. Between the trimmed V and J ends, which lost 4 bases and 4 bases, there was a span of 7 bases. In DNA form, the CDR3 reads TGCAGCGTTGTTTGGAGCACCGGGGAGCTGTTTTTT. Translated: CSVVWSTGELFF.

Note on this clonotype: Mismatch with germline at one junction end may stem from a read error. The genes are TRBV11-2 and TRBJ1-4; D uncertain. The CDR3 has 15 residues. Germline V gene data show CDR1 as SGHAT and CDR2 as FQNNGV. CDR3 sequence: CASSLEDASNEKLFF. CDR3 DNA sequence: TGTGCGAGCAGCTTAGAGGATGCATCTAATGAAAAACTGTTTTTT.

This clonotype was counted between two and nine times. V is TRBV30 and J is TRBJ1-1; weak D call: TRBD1 (5 bases). This CDR3 comprises 14 residues. Trimming cost V 4 bases and J 5 bases, with 17 bases left between them. Germline CDR1 is GTSNPN and CDR2 is SVGIG (reference sequence). The CDR3 loop is CAWKKIRDGTEAFF. CDR3 bases: TGTGCCTGGAAGAAGATCCGGGACGGAACTGAAGCTTTCTTT.

The V gene is TRBV6-6, the J gene TRBJ1-1; possible D gene TRBD1, 6 bases. V was shortened by 4 bases and J by 13 bases, with 19 bases between the two germline ends. This CDR3 contains 13 residues. Germline V lookup: CDR1 MNHNY, CDR2 SVGAGI (reference sequence). Here the CDR3 reads CASSLSGGTEDFF. The DNA for the CDR3 is TGTGCCAGCAGTTTGTCGGGGGGCACTGAGGATTTCTTT.

The rearrangement links TRBV11-3 to TRBJ1-2; D possibly corresponds to TRBD1 (6 bases). The germline CDR1 and CDR2 sequences are SGHNT and YENEEA. The V gene lost 8 bases and the J gene lost 9 bases, with 13 bases spanning the gap. This CDR3 is built from 11 residues. This CDR3 is CASHRVYSYTF. The CDR3 bases are TGTGCCAGCCACAGGGTGTATAGCTACACCTTC.

Remarks on this clonotype: The junction and the germline gene differ at one end; a read error may be behind it. The chain combines TRBV12-3 or TRBV12-4 with TRBJ2-3; TRBD2 aligns across 13 bases. There are 20 residues in the CDR3. The CDR3 loop reads CASSRSQRLAGGGATDTLYF. The CDR3 DNA sequence: TGTGCCAGCAGTCGGTCGCAGAGACTAGCGGGAGGAGGAGCCACAGATACGCTGTATTTT.

Comment on this clonotype: Germline is not matched at one junction end, which may reflect a read error. The chain carries TRBV14 and TRBJ2-6; tentative D call: TRBD1 (8 bases). Germline CDR1 is SGHDN and CDR2 is FVKESK. This CDR3 has 17 amino acids. CDR3 sequence reads: CVSSLGQGGFGANVLTF. As DNA, the CDR3 is TGTGTCAGCAGCCTCGGACAGGGAGGGTTTGGGGCCAACGTCCTGACTTTC.

J is TRBJ2-5 and V is TRBV5-5, with TRBD1 matching over 8 bases. The V segment lost 4 bases and the J segment 6 bases; nucleotides outside the gene matches: 8. The length of the CDR3 is 14 residues. Per germline, CDR1 SGHKS and CDR2 YYEKEE (reference sequence). The CDR3 protein is CASSGDRNRQTQYF. The CDR3 bases are TGTGCCAGCAGCGGGGACAGGAATAGACAGACCCAGTACTTC.

Details on this clonotype: Germline and junction disagree at one end, which may indicate a read error. This chain uses TRBV5-4 with TRBJ2-7; D perhaps matches TRBD2 (6 bases). Germline V gene data show CDR1 as SGHNT and CDR2 as YYREEE (reference sequence). The CDR3 loop spans 15 amino acids. CDR3 in amino acids: CASSPGLLRSYEHYF. For the CDR3, the DNA is TGTGCCAGCAGCCCCGGACTATTACGGTCCTACGAGCATTACTTC.

This clonotype is a singleton in its sample. This could be a read error, since a much larger clone is one nucleotide away. This chain uses TRBV6-2 or TRBV6-3 with TRBJ2-7; 7 bases align to TRBD1. Germline V lookup: CDR1 MNHEY, CDR2 SVGEGT. The CDR3 covers 15 residues. CDR3 protein: CASSPETGEIYEHYF. CDR3 bases: TGTGCCAGCAGTCCAGAAACAGGGGAAATTTACGAGCACTACTTC.

Remarks on this clonotype: Likely a read error: the CDR3 ends without its conserved phenylalanine or tryptophan. The J gene is TRBJ2-1, the V gene TRBV4-1, with D perhaps TRBD1 (5 bases). This CDR3 has 19 residues. The V gene's germline CDR1 is MGHRA and CDR2 YSYEKL. Deletions cut 4 bases from V and 7 bases from J, with 29 bases between. CDR3 protein: CASSRRGLVVPGSSNEQFL. The CDR3, as DNA: TGCGCCAGCAGCCGAAGGGGCCTGGTGGTTCCAGGCTCGAGTAATGAGCAGTTCTTA.

A note on this clonotype: Because the CDR3 is missing its conserved closing phenylalanine or tryptophan, this is likely a read error. The chain uses TRBV7-9 and TRBJ1-1, with D possibly TRBD1 on 5 matching bases. The CDR3 is made up of 13 amino acids. The germline V gene encodes CDR1 SEHNR and CDR2 FQNEAQ (reference sequence). V was cut by 7 bases and J by 1 base, with 10 bases left in between. CDR3 sequence: CASTHQGNTEAFS. As DNA, the CDR3 is TGTGCCAGCACCCATCAGGGGAACACTGAAGCTTTCTCT.

This clonotype was counted ten times or more. This chain links TRBV5-5 with TRBJ2-7, with 10 bases fitting TRBD2. Germline V gene sequence: CDR1 SGHKS, CDR2 YYEKEE (reference sequence). The CDR3 is 15 amino acids. The junction had 4 bases not matched to a gene; V was cut back by 4 bases and J by 0 bases. As DNA, the CDR3 is TGTGCCAGCAGCCGAACTAGCGGGGCCTCCTACGAGCAGTACTTC. Its translation: CASSRTSGASYEQYF.

The rearrangement links TRBV11-2 to TRBJ2-6; TRBD1 is a possible D gene (5 bases). Germline V CDR1 and CDR2: SGHAT, FQNNGV. The CDR3 totals 17 residues. The ends were cut back, 2 bases at V and 2 bases at J, with 13 bases in the middle. CDR3 DNA: TGTGCCAGCAGCTTAATTATCAGGGTGGCTGGGGCCAACGTCCTGACTTTC. Translating it yields CASSLIIRVAGANVLTF.

Points on this clonotype: One base away lies a much larger clone, so this may be a sequencing read error. The chain joins TRBV29-1 to TRBJ2-2; TRBD1 agrees at 8 bases. The germline CDR1 and CDR2 sequences are SQVTM and ANQGSEA. This CDR3 region has 13 residues. CDR3 in DNA: TGCAGCGTTGCGGGGACAGGCACCTGGGAGCTGTTTTTT. This codes for CSVAGTGTWELFF.

Notes on this clonotype: A much larger clonotype is one base distant, so this may be a read error. V and J are TRBV7-9 and TRBJ2-5, with a tentative D call TRBD2 (5 bases). The CDR3 is 13 residues long. Germline V gene sequence: CDR1 SEHNR, CDR2 FQNEAQ (reference sequence). CDR3 DNA sequence: TGTGTCAGCACATCCGCGGGCCGGGAGACCCAGTACTTC. Protein sequence: CVSTSAGRETQYF.

In regard to this clonotype: The junction and the germline gene differ at one end; a read error may be behind it. The chain uses TRBV11-1 and TRBJ2-7; TRBD1 agrees at 9 bases. CDR1 is SGHAT, CDR2 FQDESV, per germline (reference sequence). The CDR3 is 15 amino acids. The CDR3 DNA sequence: TGTGTCAGCAGCTTAGGACAGGGGTTATCCTACGAGCACTACTTC. Translated: CVSSLGQGLSYEHYF.

This clonotype was recorded only once. A read error may be the cause here, since a much bigger clone is one base away. V usage is TRBV12-3 or TRBV12-4 and J usage is TRBJ1-5; D gene uncertain. Trimming removed 7 bases at V and 3 bases at J, with 19 bases between. The CDR3 sequence is 16 residues long. The CDR3 sequence: CASNPAGIGINQPQHF. The CDR3 region has the DNA TGTGCCAGCAACCCAGCCGGGATAGGGATCAATCAGCCCCAGCATTTT.

Comment on this clonotype: Germline is not matched at one junction end, which may reflect a read error. The DNA of the CDR3 is TGTGCCAACAGCCCACAAATCTTTAGCGGGGCGGGGTCCGGGGAGCTGTTTTTT. Translation: CANSPQIFSGAGSGELFF. This chain connects TRBV4-2 to TRBJ2-2, with 8 bases identical to TRBD2. Germline assignment: CDR1 LGHNA and CDR2 YNFKEQ. This CDR3 has 18 amino acids.

Turning to this clonotype: One junction end does not reproduce the germline sequence, and a read error may be involved. CDR3 sequence (DNA): TGTGCAAGCAGCGCACGGGGCAGTAGGTCATCCCTCCACTTT. Translated: CASSARGSRSSLHF. The chain links TRBV11-2 to TRBJ1-6; TRBD1 might be the D (5 bases). Germline CDR1 reads SGHAT; CDR2 reads FQNNGV. The CDR3 extends over 14 amino acids.

Note on this clonotype: The missing conserved phenylalanine or tryptophan at the end of this CDR3 makes a read error likely. The genes are TRBV4-2 and TRBJ2-1; maybe TRBD2 (5 bases). Germline loops: CDR1 LGHNA, CDR2 YNFKEQ. This CDR3 has 15 residues. The CDR3 here is CASSRFSADGNEQFL. Here the CDR3 DNA reads TGTGCTAGCAGCCGTTTTTCAGCGGATGGTAATGAGCAGTTCTTA.